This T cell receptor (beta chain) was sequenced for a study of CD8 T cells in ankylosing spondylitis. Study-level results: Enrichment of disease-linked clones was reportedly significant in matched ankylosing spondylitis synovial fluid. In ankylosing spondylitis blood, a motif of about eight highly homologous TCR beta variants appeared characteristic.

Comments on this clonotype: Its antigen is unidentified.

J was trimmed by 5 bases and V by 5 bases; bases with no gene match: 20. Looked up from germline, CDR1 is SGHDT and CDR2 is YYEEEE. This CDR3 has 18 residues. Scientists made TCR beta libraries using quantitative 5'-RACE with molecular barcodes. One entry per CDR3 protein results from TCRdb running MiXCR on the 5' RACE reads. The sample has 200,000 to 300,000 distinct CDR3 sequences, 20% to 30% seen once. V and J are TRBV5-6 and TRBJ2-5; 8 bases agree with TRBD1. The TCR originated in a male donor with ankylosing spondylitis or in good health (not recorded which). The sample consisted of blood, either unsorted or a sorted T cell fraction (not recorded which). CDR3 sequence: CASSFSPGQGPPPETQYF. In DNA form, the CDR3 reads TGTGCCAGCAGTTTTTCTCCTGGACAGGGCCCACCCCCGGAGACCCAGTACTTC.